This TCR beta chain came from a study of blood T cell repertoires in COVID-19 (dated by TCRdb to between 2020 and 2021). Study-level background: Samples covering the acute and convalescent phases of COVID-19 were provided by collaborators in the United States, Italy and Spain. The material from the prospective study consisted of cDNA or gDNA derived from T cells, B-cell-depleted T cells, or PBMCs. The dataset comprised deeply sampled blood TCRbeta repertoires from subjects exposed to, actively infected with, or recovered from COVID-19. A freely available public database, intended as a resource for researchers studying the immune response to SARS-CoV-2, is where the repertoires were released. The samples were drawn from two sources: the first 160 participants of the ongoing ImmuneRACE study, and 1,000 to 1,500 subjects contributed by 6 global collaborators. The sample metadata nearly always contained a de-identified subject ID, COVID-19 status, age in years and sex. Where available, HLA class I and class II types were taken from metadata supplied by the sample provider and were not determined by assay-based typing.

V is pared back by 6 bases and J by 6 bases, with 12 bases lying between the germline termini. The CDR3 sequence holds 13 residues, the cysteine and phenylalanine included. Only the CDR3 portion is preserved as DNA: 39 bases, with reading frame beginning at the first base. Via the germline V gene, CDR1 is MNHEY and CDR2 SVGAGI. The immunoSEQ Assay, a bias-controlled multiplex PCR, was used to amplify TCRbeta CDR3 regions from genomic DNA. In the paper's pipeline: The number of nucleated cells in each sample was estimated by amplification of reference gene primers within the assay. To quantify the absolute abundance of each unique TCRbeta CDR3 rearrangement, sequence reads were collapsed and filtered. For each sample, productive Simpson clonality was calculated as the square root of Simpson's diversity index over productive rearrangements. TCRdb carries this immuneACCESS record with in-frame sequences only. Its versions omit some clonotypes, under half of them owing to an unresolved V gene in the studies checked, with the rest unexplained. V, J and clone size reflect that table, while D and trimming were determined from the DNA. The sample table shows fewer than 250,000 clones, and around 84% are seen once. Approximately 2.9% of the sample is held by the ten biggest clonotypes.

A remark on this clone: Its antigen is still unknown. No per-base quality is available; no much larger clone lies one base away.

The collaborating institutions used their own protocols to collect whole blood in K2EDTA tubes. For TCRbeta analysis, collaborator samples were shipped as frozen whole blood, as isolated PBMCs, or as DNA extracted from either sample type. The paper's findings and limits, for the study overall: The quantity of clinical and demographic metadata differed by source and by participant and was supplied without curation.

Material for sequencing was peripheral blood. Recombination connected TRBV6-5 to TRBJ1-5; no confident D gene assignment can be made. The receptor comes from a man aged 55 to 69 with acute or convalescent COVID-19. The CDR3 amino acid sequence is: CASSLFSGQPQHF. Here is the DNA: TGTGCCAGCAGCCTTTTTAGCGGTCAGCCCCAGCATTTT.